The entry that follows covers one T cell receptor beta chain sequence. Antigen unknown. The PCR was carried out with 60 Vbeta primers and 13 Jbeta primers. Here immunoSEQ multiplex PCR was the method, and the copy in TCRdb shows in-frame clones only, minus some. This sample yields about 100,000 clones, of which roughly three quarters are seen a single time; just over 0.75% belongs to the top ten. These data come from a study of cytomegalovirus exposure and HLA in healthy donors. General study findings and limits: In a later analysis, a genetic analysis reported fewer productive-TCR N-insertions in an Asian-associated ancestry cluster than the cohort average.

Trimming at V came to 9 bases and at J to 6 bases, leaving 5 bases not matched to a gene. The CDR3 consists of 12 residues. Germline lookup yields CDR1 LNHDA and CDR2 SQIVND (reference sequence). The sample consisted of PBMCs. The receptor was isolated from a woman between 55 and 75 years old in good health and CMV-seronegative. The chain has TRBV19 and TRBJ2-5; TRBD1 matches at 9 bases. In DNA form, the CDR3 reads TGTGCCAGCACCGGGACAGGGCAGACCCAGTACTTC. This gives the protein CASTGTGQTQYF. The full variable domain, its missing parts supplied by reference TRBV19 and TRBJ2-5, is DGGITQSPKYLFRKEGQNVTLSCEQNLNHDAMYWYRQDPGQGLRLIYYSQIVNDFQKGDIAEGYSVSREKKESFPLTVTSAQKNPTAFYLCASTGTGQTQYFGPGTRLLVL.